The 11 T cell receptor beta chains below were found in one sample sequenced in a study of cytomegalovirus exposure and HLA in healthy donors (dated by TCRdb to about 2017). Receptors were amplified or captured by the immunoSEQ multiplex PCR assay. The multiplex PCR relied on a mix of 60 forward primers for TCR Vbeta segments and 13 reverse primers for TCR Jbeta segments. TCRdb holds this immuneACCESS table with in-frame rearrangements only. Some clones are missing; in checked studies, unresolved V genes explain under half, and the rest has no known cause. Within this sample are 120,000 or so clones, with roughly 75% of them counted one time only. The ten largest make up 0.95% to 1.5% of the sample. The source material was PBMCs. The receptors derive from a female donor in good health and CMV-seronegative.

The CDR3 is CASSLSSGSLNSPLHF. In DNA form, the CDR3 reads TGTGCCAGCAGCTTATCCTCCGGGAGTCTGAATTCACCCCTCCACTTT. This rearrangement joins TRBV7-9 to TRBJ1-6; no clear D gene. The germline V and J ends were trimmed by 2 bases and 7 bases, with 15 bases remaining between them. Per the germline V gene, CDR1 is SEHNR and CDR2 is FQNEAQ (reference sequence). The CDR3 sequence is 16 residues long.

The gene calls are TRBV11-2 and TRBJ2-5, with 8 bases matching TRBD1. The closer fit of TRBJ2-7 to the DNA end suggests the J call may be wrong. The CDR3 extends over 15 amino acids. Germline CDR1 SGHAT, CDR2 FQNNGV. CDR3 bases: TGTGCCAGCAGAAGTGCGACAGGGGCTCCCTACGAGCAGTACTTC. It codes for CASRSATGAPYEQYF.

The V and J genes are TRBV5-1 and TRBJ2-3, with D possibly TRBD1 on 6 matching bases. This CDR3 spans 14 amino acids. Trimming cost V 7 bases and J 2 bases, with 14 bases left between them. The germline V gene encodes CDR1 SGHRS and CDR2 YFSETQ. The CDR3 DNA reads TGCGCCAGCCAGACCAGGGGAGTCACAGATACGCAGTATTTT. Its protein product is CASQTRGVTDTQYF.

The rearrangement links TRBV5-1 to TRBJ2-3; TRBD2 matches at 9 bases. The CDR3 has 16 amino acids. Trimming removed 0 bases from V and 2 bases from J; junction bases left unmatched: 4. CDR1 is SGHRS and CDR2 is YFSETQ in the germline V gene. The CDR3 here is CASSLGGGGATDTQYF. Here the CDR3 DNA reads TGCGCCAGCAGCTTGGGGGGCGGGGGGGCCACAGATACGCAGTATTTT. Combining the CDR3 with reference TRBV5-1 and TRBJ2-3 gives the whole variable domain KAGVTQTPRYLIKTRGQQVTLSCSPISGHRSVSWYQQTPGQGLQFLFEYFSETQRNKGNFPGRFSGRQFSNSRSEMNVSTLELGDSALYLCASSLGGGGATDTQYFGPGTRLTVL.

The CDR3: CASSQPGFAYEQYF. Here the CDR3 DNA reads TGTGCCAGCAGCCAACCGGGGTTCGCCTACGAGCAGTACTTC. The chain recombines TRBV7-2 with TRBJ2-5, with a tentative D call TRBD2 (5 bases). The end of the DNA aligns better with TRBJ2-7, so the J call may be wrong. CDR1 is SGHTA, CDR2 FQGNSA, per germline. This CDR3 has 14 amino acids.

The chain is built from TRBV30 and TRBJ1-3; D not certain. The CDR3 extends over 15 amino acids. With 0 bases removed from V and 4 bases from J, the gap between germline ends came to 13 bases. CDR1 is GTSNPN and CDR2 is SVGIG in the germline V gene (reference sequence). Written as DNA, the CDR3 is TGTGCCTGGAGTGTACTCCCGCGGCAGGGAAACACCATATATTTT. This gives the protein CAWSVLPRQGNTIYF.

The chain uses TRBV27 and TRBJ2-7, with TRBD1 matching over 7 bases. Unmatched junction bases numbered 7, after V lost 5 bases and J lost 3 bases. There are 14 residues in the CDR3. Per germline, CDR1 MNHEY and CDR2 SMNVEV (reference sequence). DNA of the CDR3: TGTGCCAGCAGTACCGGACAGGACCTCTACGAGCAGTACTTC. Residues: CASSTGQDLYEQYF.

The chain couples TRBV19 to TRBJ1-5; weak D call: TRBD1 (6 bases). Germline CDR1 and CDR2: LNHDA and SQIVND (reference sequence). Trimming stripped 8 bases from V and 4 bases from J, with 15 bases between. The CDR3 consists of 14 residues. CDR3 residues: CASQGRGWNQPQHF. The DNA for the CDR3 is TGTGCCAGTCAGGGCAGGGGATGGAATCAGCCCCAGCATTTT.

This chain joins TRBV5-1 and TRBJ1-4; D might be TRBD1 (6 bases). Germline V gene data show CDR1 as SGHRS and CDR2 as YFSETQ. V was shortened by 5 bases and J by 6 bases, with 14 bases between the two germline ends. This CDR3 has 14 residues. The CDR3 DNA is TGCGCCAGCAGATACAGGGAGGGCGATGAAAAACTGTTTTTT. Its translation is CASRYREGDEKLFF. Full variable domain (remainder filled in from reference TRBV5-1 and TRBJ1-4): KAGVTQTPRYLIKTRGQQVTLSCSPISGHRSVSWYQQTPGQGLQFLFEYFSETQRNKGNFPGRFSGRQFSNSRSEMNVSTLELGDSALYLCASRYREGDEKLFFGSGTQLSVL.

The chain uses TRBV4-1 and TRBJ2-7, with D perhaps TRBD1 (8 bases). This CDR3 is 15 amino acids long. The ends were cut back, 3 bases at V and 7 bases at J, with 19 bases in the middle. Germline CDR1 reads MGHRA; CDR2 reads YSYEKL. Here the CDR3 DNA reads TGCGCCAGCAGCCAGGACAGGGAGGGTTGGTTGGAGCAGTACTTC. Translating it yields CASSQDREGWLEQYF.

The chain is built from TRBV30 and TRBJ2-1; TRBD2 matches 9 bases. This CDR3 has 15 residues. Germline-derived CDR1 and CDR2 are GTSNPN and SVGIG (reference sequence). Trimming at V came to 3 bases and at J to 3 bases, leaving 6 bases not matched to a gene. The CDR3 protein is CAWSVGTSRYNEQFF. As DNA, the CDR3 is TGTGCCTGGAGCGTCGGGACTAGCCGCTACAATGAGCAGTTCTTC.